This T cell receptor beta chain was observed in a study of blood T cell repertoires in COVID-19. Turning to the study itself: PBMCs, B-cell-depleted T cells, or T cells were the source of the cDNA or gDNA that made up the material.

The germline CDR1 and CDR2 sequences are MDHEN and SYDVKM. The V end lost 3 bases, the J end lost 5 bases, and 10 bases lay between the germline ends. The CDR3 runs to 13 residues. The assay was immunoSEQ multiplex PCR, and TCRdb's table has in-frame clones only and misses some. The sample includes roughly 290,000 clones, more than 85% of them seen just once. The chain employs TRBV28 and TRBJ1-1, with D possibly matching TRBD1 (5 bases). Specimen: peripheral blood. The source is a man in his thirties or forties with acute or convalescent COVID-19. CDR3: CASSFRGKTEAFF. CDR3 DNA sequence: TGTGCCAGCAGTTTTAGGGGAAAAACTGAAGCTTTCTTT.